These 7 T cell receptor beta chains originate from one sample sequenced in a study of shared clonotypes between healthy human individuals. Libraries were prepared by immunoSEQ multiplex PCR; TCRdb keeps only in-frame clonotypes and omits some of them. Counted here are about 450,000 clones, 75% to 85% occurring once; the ten biggest clones make up roughly 13%. Input material: PBMCs. Receptors were obtained from a woman aged 40 to 55 in good health. Some clones in this sample may be carry-over from other donors' samples.

The V gene is TRBV18, the J gene TRBJ1-1; D is uncertain. V gave up 3 bases and J gave up 6 bases, with 17 bases separating them. This CDR3 has 15 residues. CDR1 and CDR2 (germline): KGHSH, LQKENI. CDR3: CASSPAIGVAAEAFF. The CDR3 DNA sequence: TGTGCCAGCTCACCGGCTATTGGGGTTGCCGCTGAAGCTTTCTTT.

CDR3 in amino acids: CATSTATRTEAFF. CDR3 coding DNA: TGTGCCACCAGCACCGCGACGCGCACTGAAGCTTTCTTT. The chain combines TRBV15 with TRBJ1-1; D is unresolved. The germline V gene has CDR1 LNHNV and CDR2 YYDKDF (reference sequence). This CDR3 has 13 residues. V dropped 4 bases and J dropped 4 bases, with 10 bases sitting between them.

The genes are TRBV30 and TRBJ1-4; tentative D call: TRBD1 (5 bases). The germline CDR1 and CDR2 sequences are GTSNPN and SVGIG (reference sequence). This CDR3 has 18 amino acids. V was shortened by 4 bases and J by 1 base, with 22 bases between the two germline ends. The CDR3 is CAWTGGRTPWGTNEKLFF. DNA for the CDR3: TGTGCCTGGACTGGGGGACGGACCCCTTGGGGAACTAATGAAAAACTGTTTTTT. The full variable domain, its missing parts supplied by reference TRBV30 and TRBJ1-4, is SQTIHQWPATLVQPVGSPLSLECTVEGTSNPNLYWYRQAAGRGLQLLFYSVGIGQISSEVPQNLSASRPQDRQFILSSKKLLLSDSGFYLCAWTGGRTPWGTNEKLFFGSGTQLSVL.

The V gene is TRBV30, the J gene TRBJ2-2; 9 bases fit TRBD2. Germline V gene sequence: CDR1 GTSNPN, CDR2 SVGIG (reference sequence). Trimming removed 0 bases from V and 9 bases from J; junction bases left unmatched: 8. The CDR3 contains 15 residues. For the CDR3, the DNA is TGTGCCTGGAGTGTACTTAGCGGGAGAAATAGGGAGCTGTTTTTT. Translated: CAWSVLSGRNRELFF.

The genes are TRBV5-4 and TRBJ2-5; 8 nucleotides agree with TRBD2. Germline V gene lookup returns CDR1 SGHNT and CDR2 YYREEE (reference sequence). This CDR3 comprises 15 residues. Trimming at V came to 1 base and at J to 4 bases, leaving 6 bases not matched to a gene. The CDR3 loop is CASSLWASGPETQYF. The CDR3 bases are TGTGCCAGCAGCTTGTGGGCTAGCGGGCCAGAGACCCAGTACTTC.

A word on this clone: With a much larger clone just one base away, this may be a read error. This rearrangement joins TRBV9 to TRBJ1-2, with 8 bases identical to TRBD1. With 4 bases clipped from V and 2 bases from J, the junction kept 4 bases outside the gene matches. CDR1 is SGDLS and CDR2 is YYNGEE in the germline V gene. This CDR3 contains 14 residues. The CDR3 nucleotides are TGTGCCAGCAGCCTCGGACAGGGAAACTATGGCTACACCTTC. Translating it yields CASSLGQGNYGYTF.

V usage is TRBV6-1 and J usage is TRBJ1-4, with a tentative D call TRBD1 (6 bases). The CDR3 consists of 14 residues. Trimming took 6 bases from V and 1 from J, leaving 9 bases between them. CDR1 and CDR2 from the germline V gene are MNHNS and SASEGT. CDR3 region: CASRGGETNEKLFF. Written as DNA, the CDR3 is TGTGCCAGCAGAGGGGGGGAAACTAATGAAAAACTGTTTTTT.